This T cell receptor (beta chain) was sequenced in a study of T-cell reconstitution after alpha-beta-depleted transplantation in children listed by TCRdb under 2016. Context from the whole study: Using TCR repertoire profiling, the study followed T-cell immune reconstitution in a quantitative way in children after TCRalphabeta/CD19-depleted allogeneic hematopoietic cell transplantation.

Receptor libraries were prepared by PCR. Sequencing was performed on an Illumina HiSeq 2500. TCR libraries were prepared with molecular barcoding, using unique molecular identifiers to normalize TCRbeta repertoire quantification. TCRdb passed the public sequencing reads through fastp at Q25 and MiXCR, retaining productive beta sequences. Entries that share a CDR3 protein sequence are merged under the most common genes and DNA. Counted in this sample were approximately 980,000 distinct CDR3 sequences; roughly 29% of them appeared once. The biggest ten clones account for 25% to 35% of the sample. V gives up 2 bases and J gives up 7 bases, and the segment between their germline ends measures 12 bases. The germline V gene specifies SGHDN as CDR1 and FVKESK as CDR2. Counted from cysteine to phenylalanine, this CDR3 has 14 amino acids. Only the CDR3 part of the read is kept: 42 bases, read in frame from the first base.

Study-wide conclusions, independent of this receptor: The apparently early alphabetaT-cell count recovery about two months after transplant was reportedly dependent on only several hundred rapidly expanded clones derived from non-depleted graft cells. Over the following months the frequencies of hyperexpanded clones went down, and after one year T-cell counts and TCRbeta diversity were mostly credited to newly produced T cells. In some patients, high TCRbeta diversity at day 60 was attributed to recipient T cells and intrathymic progenitors that had survived conditioning.

With regard to this clonotype: The antigen this receptor binds is unknown. Base qualities are not at hand, and no much larger clone is one base apart.

The treatment or condition label here, explained by the study, means: allogeneic hematopoietic cell transplantation with graft depleted of TCRalphabeta T cells and CD19 B cells. The children who served as transplant recipients had been given grafts of TCRalphabeta/CD19-depleted allogeneic hematopoietic cells. The TCR was taken from a boy younger than two who had a stem cell transplant for SCID, so the T cells may come from the graft donor. The material was PBMCs, mostly from graft donor cells, obtained 360 days after TCRalphabeta/CD19-depleted stem cell transplant. The chain was built from TRBV14 and TRBJ2-4; the D gene is unclear. Read as DNA, the sequence is TGTGCCAGCAGCCAACAAATACAGAGGAACATTCAGTACTTC. Its protein product is CASSQQIQRNIQYF.